This T cell receptor (beta chain) was recovered during a study of sequential checkpoint blockade in melanoma. The CDR3 is made up of 14 amino acids. Germline V CDR1 and CDR2: SGDLS, YYNGEE. V shed 0 bases, J shed 7 bases, and the junction held 4 bases outside the gene matches. Some clones are missing from TCRdb's copy, which holds only in-frame ones; the method was immunoSEQ multiplex PCR. The sample shows fewer than 30,000 clones, roughly 77% of them seen only once. This sample's treatment: randomized to nivolumab then ipilimumab (arm A) or the reverse (arm B). Patients had received no earlier DNA-damaging chemotherapy. Live CD3+CD8+ CD19− CD56− cells were sorted from PBMCs.

The chain has TRBV9 and TRBJ1-5, with 7 bases identical to TRBD1. Sequenced here: CD8+ T cells sorted from blood (inferred from file names), sampled from a patient given nivolumab and ipilimumab in sequence. The receptor was isolated from a human donor with melanoma. The CDR3 DNA is TGTGCCAGCAGCGTAGGAACAGGGGCCCAGCCCCAGCATTTT. Its translation is CASSVGTGAQPQHF.